This TCR beta chain appears in the sequencing data of a study of early T cells in non-severe SARS-CoV-2 infection. MiXCR, run by TCRdb on the 5' RACE reads, gives a single entry per CDR3 protein. The table shows some 50,000 distinct CDR3 sequences, with around 8.6% occurring only once. Per germline, CDR1 LNHDA and CDR2 SQIVND (reference sequence). V gave up 7 bases and J gave up 9 bases, with 15 bases separating them. There are 13 residues in the CDR3. The receptor was isolated from an adult who was a healthcare worker with PCR-confirmed SARS-CoV-2 infection or an uninfected control (not recorded which). This sample comprised whole blood, obtained at baseline. V is TRBV19 and J is TRBJ2-2, with D perhaps TRBD1 (5 bases). CDR3: CASTYSGNRELFF. The CDR3 nucleotides read TGTGCCAGTACCTACTCAGGGAATCGGGAGCTGTTTTTT.